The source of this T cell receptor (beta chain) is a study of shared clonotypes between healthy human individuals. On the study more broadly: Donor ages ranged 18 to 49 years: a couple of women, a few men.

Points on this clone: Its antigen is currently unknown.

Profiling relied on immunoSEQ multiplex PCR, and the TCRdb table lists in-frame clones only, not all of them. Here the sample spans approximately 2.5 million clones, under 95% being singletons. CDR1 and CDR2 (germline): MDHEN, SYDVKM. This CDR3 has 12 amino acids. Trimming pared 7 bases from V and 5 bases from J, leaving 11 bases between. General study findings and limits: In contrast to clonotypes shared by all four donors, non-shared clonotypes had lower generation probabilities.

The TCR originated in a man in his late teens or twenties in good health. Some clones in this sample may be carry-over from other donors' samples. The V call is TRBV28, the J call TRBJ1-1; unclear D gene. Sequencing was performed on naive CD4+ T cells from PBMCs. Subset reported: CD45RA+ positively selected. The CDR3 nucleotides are TGTGCCAGCAAACCAAGCGGGACTGAAGCTTTCTTT. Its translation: CASKPSGTEAFF.